This is a list of T cell receptor beta chains from one sample in a study of blood T cell repertoires in COVID-19. The table came from immunoSEQ multiplex PCR; TCRdb's copy has only in-frame clones and leaves some out. The table lists some 290,000 clones, just under 90% of them singletons. The sequenced sample consisted of PBMCs or T cells enriched from blood (not recorded which). The receptor source for this set is a woman aged 25-40 years who had recovered from COVID-19. Each CDR3 is given with its conserved first and last residue. A D gene is named only where the DNA matches it firmly. Clone size is stated in some rows and not others, as once, few, many or a class when expanded.

j_call d_call v_call clone_size cdr3_aa cdr3_nt
TRBJ1-4 TRBD1 TRBV27 - CASRGQGNEKLFF TGTGCCAGCAGGGGACAGGGTAATGAAAAACTGTTTTTT
TRBJ2-7 - TRBV11-3 - CASNLWFEQAPYEQYF TGTGCCAGCAACTTATGGTTTGAACAGGCCCCCTACGAGCAGTACTTC
TRBJ2-7 - TRBV19 - CASSNHGLAWEQYF TGTGCCAGTAGTAACCATGGACTCGCGTGGGAGCAGTACTTC
TRBJ2-2 TRBD1 TRBV25-1 few CASSDARTGDTGELFF TGTGCCAGCAGTGACGCTAGGACAGGTGACACCGGGGAGCTGTTTTTT
TRBJ2-2 - TRBV4-1 - CASSQRLASNTGELFF TGCGCCAGCAGCCAGCGGCTAGCGAGTAACACCGGGGAGCTGTTTTTT
TRBJ1-5 TRBD1 TRBV18 - CASSPSLGQGEQPQHF TGTGCCAGCTCACCTTCCCTCGGACAGGGGGAACAGCCCCAGCATTTT
TRBJ1-1 - TRBV15 - CATSRRGTRNTEAFF TGTGCCACCAGCCGCAGAGGGACACGCAACACTGAAGCTTTCTTT
TRBJ1-3 TRBD1 TRBV15 - CATSPRTGGSGNTIYF TGTGCCACCAGTCCTCGGACAGGGGGCTCAGGAAACACCATATATTTT
TRBJ1-6 - TRBV2 - CASPKGNNSPLHF TGTGCCAGCCCTAAGGGGAATAATTCACCCCTCCACTTT
TRBJ2-1 - TRBV4-1 - CASSQARFSYNEQFF TGCGCCAGCAGCCAAGCGAGGTTTTCCTACAATGAGCAGTTCTTC
TRBJ1-1 TRBD1 TRBV2 - CASSEGQTIMNTEAFF TGTGCCAGCAGCGAGGGACAGACCATCATGAACACTGAAGCTTTCTTT
TRBJ2-5 - TRBV2 - CASSVFRGSGETQYF TGTGCCAGCAGTGTTTTCAGGGGGAGCGGGGAGACCCAGTACTTC
TRBJ2-1 TRBD2 TRBV6-1 once CASSARGTRPTNEQFF TGTGCCAGCAGTGCAAGAGGGACTAGGCCCACCAATGAGCAGTTCTTC
TRBJ2-7 - TRBV28 once CASRELDSVGGSYEQYF TGTGCCAGCAGGGAACTGGACTCGGTAGGAGGCTCCTACGAGCAGTACTTC
TRBJ2-5 - TRBV5-8 - CASSLYQGFQTQYF TGTGCCAGCAGCTTGTATCAGGGATTCCAGACCCAGTACTTC
TRBJ2-1 - TRBV19 - CASRAINEQFF TGTGCCAGTAGGGCAATCAATGAGCAGTTCTTC
TRBJ2-3 TRBD2 TRBV27 - CASSLGSGRSRDTQYF TGTGCCAGCAGTTTAGGCAGCGGGAGATCGAGAGATACGCAGTATTTT
TRBJ2-7 - TRBV11-2 - CASSLVIDKNEQYF TGTGCCAGCAGCTTAGTTATCGACAAGAACGAGCAGTACTTC
TRBJ1-2 - TRBV18 - CASSPYEGNYGYTF TGTGCCAGCTCACCATATGAGGGTAACTATGGCTACACCTTC
TRBJ2-2 - TRBV19 - CASTLDLNTGELFF TGTGCCAGTACTCTGGACTTGAACACCGGGGAGCTGTTTTTT
TRBJ1-2 - TRBV5-1 - CASSLVTGVNYGYTF TGCGCCAGCAGCTTGGTTACGGGGGTTAACTATGGCTACACCTTC
TRBJ1-2 - TRBV27 - CASSLRARAGANYGYTF TGTGCCAGCAGTTTGAGGGCTAGGGCAGGGGCTAACTATGGCTACACCTTC